The next 12 T cell receptor beta chains were all read from a single sample in a study of cytomegalovirus exposure and HLA in healthy donors. It was with 60 Vbeta and 13 Jbeta primers that the PCR ran. Method: immunoSEQ multiplex PCR; TCRdb's copy keeps in-frame clones and lacks some. The table gives about 200,000 clones; the top ten clones make up 1.1% of it. The material sequenced was PBMCs. These TCRs come from a girl aged 2-10 years in good health and CMV-seropositive.

The V call is TRBV9, the J call TRBJ2-7; TRBD2 is a possible D gene (6 bases). Trimming took off 1 base at V and 1 base at J, with 12 bases between the two ends. This CDR3 is built from 15 residues. Germline CDR1 and CDR2: SGDLS and YYNGEE. CDR3 in amino acids: CASSVSPGLSYEQYF. DNA for the CDR3: TGTGCCAGCAGCGTATCCCCAGGACTATCCTACGAGCAGTACTTC.

The V gene is TRBV9, the J gene TRBJ2-2; the D gene is possibly TRBD2 (6 bases). The CDR3 has 16 residues. Trimming pared 3 bases from V and 5 bases from J, leaving 17 bases between. Germline values: CDR1 SGDLS, CDR2 YYNGEE. CDR3 loop: CASSGTTRVGTGELFF. The DNA of the CDR3 is TGTGCCAGCAGCGGAACGACTAGAGTTGGGACCGGGGAGCTGTTTTTT. Supplemented by reference TRBV9 and TRBJ2-2, the full variable domain reads DSGVTQTPKHLITATGQRVTLRCSPRSGDLSVYWYQQSLDQGLQFLIQYYNGEERAKGNILERFSAQQFPDLHSELNLSSLELGDSALYFCASSGTTRVGTGELFFGEGSRLTVL.

Turning to this clone: Germline is not matched at one junction end, which may reflect a read error. This sequence joins TRBV28 and TRBJ2-1; D possibly corresponds to TRBD2 (6 bases). The CDR3 contains 13 residues. CDR1 and CDR2 (germline): MDHEN, SYDVKM. CDR3 amino acids: CASSLRGSDEQIF. In DNA, the CDR3 is TGTGCCAGCAGTTTACGGGGGAGTGATGAGCAGATCTTC. The whole variable domain, remainder taken from reference TRBV28 and TRBJ2-1, is DVKVTQSSRYLVKRTGEKVFLECVQDMDHENMFWYRQDPGLGLRLIYFSYDVKMKEKGDIPEGYSVSREKKERFSLILESASTNQTSMYLCASSLRGSDEQIFGPGTRLTVL.

This chain uses TRBV7-9 with TRBJ2-3, with D maybe TRBD2 (6 bases). The CDR3 consists of 15 residues. The germline V gene encodes CDR1 SEHNR and CDR2 FQNEAQ (reference sequence). Trimming removed 1 base at V and 2 bases at J, with 10 bases between. For the CDR3, the DNA is TGTGCCAGCAGCTTAGACGGGAGCGACACAGATACGCAGTATTTT. Its protein is CASSLDGSDTDTQYF.

This chain uses TRBV5-4 with TRBJ2-7; the match to TRBD2 covers 7 bases. The germline V gene has CDR1 SGHNT and CDR2 YYREEE (reference sequence). The CDR3 is 14 residues long. The V gene end was trimmed by 6 bases and the J gene end by 0 bases; junction bases not matched to a gene: 6. CDR3 sequence (DNA): TGTGCCAGCAAACGGGAGGCCCTCTCCTACGAGCAGTACTTC. Encoded protein: CASKREALSYEQYF.

The rearrangement joins TRBV6-4 to TRBJ1-6; the match to TRBD1 covers 9 bases. The V gene end was trimmed by 10 bases and the J gene end by 7 bases; junction bases not matched to a gene: 8. Germline V gene lookup returns CDR1 MRHNA and CDR2 SNTAGT. CDR3 length: 14 residues. CDR3 residues: CATRTGQGNSPLHF. CDR3 DNA: TGTGCCACCCGTACGGGACAGGGCAATTCACCCCTCCACTTT.

The V and J genes are TRBV6-4 and TRBJ1-2; 7 nucleotides line up with TRBD1. V shed 2 bases and J 9 bases; nucleotides not matched to a gene: 3. CDR1 and CDR2 from the germline V gene are MRHNA and SNTAGT. This CDR3 has 12 residues. The CDR3 bases are TGTGCCAGCAGTGACCCGACAGGGCGCTACACCTTC. This codes for CASSDPTGRYTF.

V and J are TRBV15 and TRBJ2-7, with D unresolved. V lost 2 bases and J lost 4, with 9 bases in between. The CDR3 totals 13 residues. Germline CDR1 is LNHNV and CDR2 is YYDKDF (reference sequence). The CDR3 loop is CATSRSRHYEQYF. The DNA for the CDR3 is TGTGCCACCAGCAGATCCCGACATTACGAGCAGTACTTC.

The chain employs TRBV4-2 and TRBJ2-5, with 8 bases matching TRBD2. The CDR3 is 15 amino acids. CDR1 and CDR2 from the germline V gene are LGHNA and YNFKEQ. Losses at the gene ends were 1 base for V and 2 bases for J; bases not matched to a gene: 3. CDR3 residues: CASSQVSGGQETQYF. The CDR3 DNA sequence: TGTGCCAGCAGCCAAGTATCGGGAGGGCAAGAGACCCAGTACTTC.

The chain joins TRBV11-2 to TRBJ2-7; 13 bases align to TRBD2. The V segment lost 8 bases and the J segment 3 bases; nucleotides outside the gene matches: 13. Looked up from germline, CDR1 is SGHAT and CDR2 is FQNNGV. The CDR3 contains 17 residues. The CDR3 sequence is CASSRRGGTSGIYEQYF. The DNA of the CDR3 is TGTGCCAGCTCACGCCGGGGGGGGACTAGCGGGATCTACGAGCAGTACTTC.

This chain uses TRBV19 with TRBJ2-2; TRBD1 aligns across 8 bases. Germline V gene data show CDR1 as LNHDA and CDR2 as SQIVND (reference sequence). CDR3 length equals 14 residues. J was trimmed by 4 bases and V by 4 bases; bases with no gene match: 2. The CDR3 DNA follows: TGTGCCAGTAGTAGGACAGGGACCACCGGGGAGCTGTTTTTT. It codes for CASSRTGTTGELFF.

This chain joins TRBV29-1 and TRBJ2-7; D may be TRBD1 (6 bases). Per germline, CDR1 SQVTM and CDR2 ANQGSEA. The V and J ends lost 5 bases and 4 bases respectively, with 12 bases between them. This CDR3 is built from 12 residues. The CDR3 protein is CSVRPGQYEQYF. The CDR3, as DNA: TGCAGCGTTCGTCCGGGACAATACGAGCAGTACTTC.